The 14 T cell receptor beta chains below come from one sample, sequenced in a study of cytomegalovirus exposure and HLA in healthy donors. 13 Jbeta primers and 60 Vbeta primers were used for the PCR. Assay: immunoSEQ multiplex PCR; the TCRdb copy retains only in-frame clones and omits some. The sample carries about 120,000 clones, less than 85% recorded once. Sequencing used PBMCs. The receptors derive from a man in his fifties or sixties in good health and CMV-seropositive.

V is TRBV2 and J is TRBJ2-5, with a weak D call TRBD2 (5 bases). Germline loops: CDR1 SNHLY, CDR2 FYNNEI. V gave up 3 bases and J gave up 1 base, with 12 bases separating them. The CDR3 spans 15 residues. In DNA form, the CDR3 reads TGTGCCAGCAGTGATCGAGGGCAGTCCCAAGAGACCCAGTACTTC. The encoded protein is CASSDRGQSQETQYF.

The genes are TRBV28 and TRBJ1-5; 11 bases map to TRBD1. From germline, CDR1 is MDHEN and CDR2 SYDVKM. V dropped 6 bases and J dropped 0; count of bases not matched to a gene: 7. This CDR3 comprises 17 residues. For the CDR3, the DNA is TGTGCCAGCAGAGACCGGGACAGGGGGTATAGCAATCAGCCCCAGCATTTT. Translation: CASRDRDRGYSNQPQHF.

The chain recombines TRBV18 with TRBJ1-3; possibly TRBD1 for D (5 bases). The CDR3 totals 15 residues. CDR1 KGHSH and CDR2 LQKENI come from the germline V gene. The V end was cut by 4 bases, the J end by 0 bases, with 10 bases between. The CDR3 DNA reads as TGTGCCAGCTCACTTCAGGGAAGCTCTGGAAACACCATATATTTT. Its protein is CASSLQGSSGNTIYF.

The chain is built from TRBV29-1 and TRBJ2-7; D may be TRBD2 (5 bases). This CDR3 region has 15 residues. V lost 3 bases, J lost 0 bases, and 15 bases lay in between. Germline-derived CDR1 and CDR2 are SQVTM and ANQGSEA. CDR3 in amino acids: CSVEEARPYSYEQYF. Written as DNA, the CDR3 is TGCAGCGTTGAGGAGGCTCGGCCCTACTCCTACGAGCAGTACTTC.

This clone was seen only a few times. The chain recombines TRBV10-2 with TRBJ2-3; D is unresolved. The ends were cut back, 3 bases at V and 4 bases at J, with 2 bases in the middle. Germline V gives CDR1 WSHSY, CDR2 SAAADI. The CDR3 sequence is 11 residues long. CDR3 sequence (DNA): TGCGCCAGCAGTGACGCAGATACGCAGTATTTT. Residues: CASSDADTQYF.

The chain combines TRBV7-9 with TRBJ1-2; D ambiguous. The CDR3 sequence is 15 residues long. V was cut by 1 base and J by 2 bases, with 11 bases left in between. Germline V CDR1 and CDR2: SEHNR, FQNEAQ (reference sequence). Written as DNA, the CDR3 is TGTGCCAGCAGCTTAGGGCAGAATTTCAACTATGGCTACACCTTC. Protein: CASSLGQNFNYGYTF. The complete variable domain, with remaining parts taken from reference TRBV7-9 and TRBJ1-2, reads DTGVSQNPRHKITKRGQNVTFRCDPISEHNRLYWYRQTLGQGPEFLTYFQNEAQLEKSRLLSDRFSAERPKGSFSTLEIQRTEQGDSAMYLCASSLGQNFNYGYTFGSGTRLTVV.

This clone has just a few counts. The chain combines TRBV10-3 with TRBJ2-1; D is unclear. CDR3 length: 15 amino acids. The germline V and J ends were trimmed by 2 bases and 7 bases, with 15 bases remaining between them. Looked up from germline, CDR1 is ENHRY and CDR2 is SYGVKD. The CDR3 nucleotides read TGTGCCATCAGTGAGGTAATCCCAGCGTATAATGAGCAGTTCTTC. Amino acid sequence: CAISEVIPAYNEQFF.

Only one count was recorded for this clone. CDR3 DNA sequence: TGTGCCAGTAGTACCCGACAGGGGGGTTATGGCTACACCTTC. This encodes CASSTRQGGYGYTF. This chain connects TRBV19 to TRBJ1-2; 9 bases agree with TRBD1. Unmatched junction bases numbered 5, after V lost 4 bases and J lost 5 bases. The CDR3 length is 14 residues. Germline CDR1 is LNHDA and CDR2 is SQIVND (reference sequence).

Only a few counts were recorded for this clone. The CDR3 spells CASSLNRGQETQYF. Written as DNA, the CDR3 is TGTGCCAGCAGCTTAAACAGGGGGCAAGAGACCCAGTACTTC. The rearrangement links TRBV11-2 to TRBJ2-5; 8 positions match TRBD1. V lost 2 bases, J lost 2 bases, and 1 base stayed unmatched. Per germline, CDR1 SGHAT and CDR2 FQNNGV. The CDR3 length is 14 residues. The full variable domain, its missing parts supplied by reference TRBV11-2 and TRBJ2-5, is EAGVAQSPRYKIIEKRQSVAFWCNPISGHATLYWYQQILGQGPKLLIQFQNNGVVDDSQLPKDRFSAERLKGVDSTLKIQPAKLEDSAVYLCASSLNRGQETQYFGPGTRLLVL.

In its sample, this clone was seen once. This rearrangement joins TRBV7-9 to TRBJ1-6; D is unclear. Deletions cut 5 bases from V and 4 bases from J, with 6 bases between. The CDR3 sequence is 13 residues long. CDR1 is SEHNR and CDR2 is FQNEAQ in the germline V gene (reference sequence). In DNA form, the CDR3 reads TGTGCCAGCAGCAGCGAGTATAATTCACCCCTCCACTTT. Protein product: CASSSEYNSPLHF.

The V call is TRBV28, the J call TRBJ2-5; D is ambiguous. The J call could be wrong; TRBJ2-7 is a better fit for the DNA end. The CDR3 loop spans 13 amino acids. Germline V lookup: CDR1 MDHEN, CDR2 SYDVKM. For the CDR3, the DNA is TGTGCCAGCAGTTACCTGACAAGTTACGAGCAGTACTTC. It translates to CASSYLTSYEQYF.

The V gene is TRBV29-1, the J gene TRBJ2-5; no definite D call. The closer fit of TRBJ2-7 to the DNA end suggests the J call may be wrong. Germline V gene sequence: CDR1 SQVTM, CDR2 ANQGSEA. The CDR3 runs to 11 residues. CDR3 in amino acids: CSVFTTYEQYF. The CDR3 coding sequence is TGCAGCGTTTTTACTACCTACGAGCAGTACTTC.

V gene TRBV9 combines with J gene TRBJ2-7; 9 bases align to TRBD1. Germline CDR1 is SGDLS and CDR2 is YYNGEE. The length of the CDR3 is 15 residues. With 3 bases clipped from V and 6 bases from J, the junction kept 10 bases outside the gene matches. CDR3 in DNA: TGTGCCAGCAGCGCAACGGACAGGGGAGTGGGCGAGCAGTACTTC. This translates into CASSATDRGVGEQYF. Combining the CDR3 with reference TRBV9 and TRBJ2-7 gives the whole variable domain DSGVTQTPKHLITATGQRVTLRCSPRSGDLSVYWYQQSLDQGLQFLIQYYNGEERAKGNILERFSAQQFPDLHSELNLSSLELGDSALYFCASSATDRGVGEQYFGPGTRLTVT.

V is TRBV5-8 and J is TRBJ1-5; 9 bases are a match to TRBD1. The CDR3 runs 15 residues. Germline V gene data show CDR1 as SGHTS and CDR2 as YDEGEE. The V segment lost 4 bases and the J segment 6 bases; nucleotides outside the gene matches: 8. CDR3 nucleotide sequence: TGTGCCAGCAGCCAGGGACAGGGCGTCGGTCAGCCCCAGCATTTT. Encoded protein: CASSQGQGVGQPQHF.